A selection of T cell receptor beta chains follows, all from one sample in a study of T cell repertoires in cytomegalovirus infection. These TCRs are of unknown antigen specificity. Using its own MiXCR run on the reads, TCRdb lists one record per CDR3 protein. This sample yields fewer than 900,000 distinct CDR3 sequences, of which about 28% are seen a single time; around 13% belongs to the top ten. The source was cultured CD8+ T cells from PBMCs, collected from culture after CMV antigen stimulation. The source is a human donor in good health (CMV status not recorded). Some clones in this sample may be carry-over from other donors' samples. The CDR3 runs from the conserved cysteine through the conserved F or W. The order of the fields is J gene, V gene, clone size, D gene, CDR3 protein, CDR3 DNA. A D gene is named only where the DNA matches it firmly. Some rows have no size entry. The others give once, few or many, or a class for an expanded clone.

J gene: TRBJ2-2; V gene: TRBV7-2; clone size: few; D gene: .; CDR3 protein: CASSLVGSDYTGELFF; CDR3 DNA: TGTGCCAGCAGCTTAGTTGGTAGTGATTACACCGGGGAGCTGTTTTTT
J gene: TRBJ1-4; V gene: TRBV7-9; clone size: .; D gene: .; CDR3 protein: CASSSSGGLMGATNEKLFF; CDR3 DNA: TGTGCCAGCAGCTCCTCGGGGGGGTTGATGGGGGCAACTAATGAAAAACTGTTTTTT
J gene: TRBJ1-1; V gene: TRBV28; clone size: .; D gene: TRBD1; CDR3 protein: CASSRGRGRLNTEAFF; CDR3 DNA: TGTGCCAGCAGCCGGGGGAGGGGGCGCTTAAACACTGAAGCTTTCTTT
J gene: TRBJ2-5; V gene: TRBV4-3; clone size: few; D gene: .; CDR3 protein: CASSQDLSQAGETQYF; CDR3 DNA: TGCGCCAGCAGCCAAGACCTATCACAAGCCGGGGAGACCCAGTACTTC
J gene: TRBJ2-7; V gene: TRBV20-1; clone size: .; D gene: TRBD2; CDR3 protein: CSARDIQASGGEQYF; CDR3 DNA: TGCAGTGCTAGAGATATCCAGGCTAGCGGCGGTGAGCAGTACTTC
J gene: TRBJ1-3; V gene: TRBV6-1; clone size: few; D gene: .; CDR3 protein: CASSPQRGTSGNTIYF; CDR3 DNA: TGTGCCAGCAGTCCCCAGCGAGGGACATCGGGAAACACCATATATTTT
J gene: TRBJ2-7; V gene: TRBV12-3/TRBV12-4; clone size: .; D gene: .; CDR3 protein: CASSLDPTYEQYF; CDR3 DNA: TGTGCCAGCAGTTTGGACCCGACCTACGAGCAGTACTTC
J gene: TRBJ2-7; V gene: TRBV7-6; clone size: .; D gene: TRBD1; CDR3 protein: CASSTGTGWDEQYF; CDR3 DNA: TGTGCCAGCAGCACCGGGACAGGGTGGGACGAGCAGTACTTC
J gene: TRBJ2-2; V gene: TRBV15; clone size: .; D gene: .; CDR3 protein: CATSRARTANTGELFF; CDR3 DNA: TGTGCCACCAGCAGAGCAAGGACAGCGAACACCGGGGAGCTGTTTTTT
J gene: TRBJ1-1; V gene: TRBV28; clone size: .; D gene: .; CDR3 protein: CASSLHPPGPWGTEAFF; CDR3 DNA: TGTGCCAGCAGTTTACATCCCCCCGGGCCTTGGGGCACTGAAGCTTTCTTT
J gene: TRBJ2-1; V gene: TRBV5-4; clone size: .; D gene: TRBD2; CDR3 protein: CASIPLGLAGINNEQFF; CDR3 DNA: TGTGCCAGCATTCCCCTTGGACTAGCGGGGATAAACAATGAGCAGTTCTTC
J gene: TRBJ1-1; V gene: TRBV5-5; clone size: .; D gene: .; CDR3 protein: CASSSEGIEAFF; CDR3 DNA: TGTGCCAGCAGCTCCGAAGGGATTGAAGCTTTCTTT
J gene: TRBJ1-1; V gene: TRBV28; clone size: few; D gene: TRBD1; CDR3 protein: CASSPWTGGSGTEAFF; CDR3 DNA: TGTGCCAGCAGTCCCTGGACAGGGGGATCTGGCACTGAAGCTTTCTTT
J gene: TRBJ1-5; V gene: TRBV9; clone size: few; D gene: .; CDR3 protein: CASSLGGLNNQPQHF; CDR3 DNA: TGTGCCAGCAGCCTAGGGGGATTGAACAATCAGCCCCAGCATTTT
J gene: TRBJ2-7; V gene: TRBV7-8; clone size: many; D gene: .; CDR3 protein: CASSLKAVSPSYEQYF; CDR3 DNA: TGTGCCAGCAGCTTAAAGGCAGTCTCACCCTCCTACGAGCAGTACTTC
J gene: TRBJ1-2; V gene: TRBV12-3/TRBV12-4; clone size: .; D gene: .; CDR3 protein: CASSLNSDYGYTF; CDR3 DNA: TGTGCCAGCAGTTTGAACAGCGACTATGGCTACACCTTC
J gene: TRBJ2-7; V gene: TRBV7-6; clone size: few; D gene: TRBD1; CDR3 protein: CASSLAPDRGSYEQYF; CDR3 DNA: TGTGCCAGCAGCTTAGCCCCGGACAGGGGGTCCTACGAGCAGTACTTC
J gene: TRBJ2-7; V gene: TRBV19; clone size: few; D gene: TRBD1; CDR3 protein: CASSCLPCWDRFPYEQYF; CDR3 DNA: TGTGCCAGTAGTTGCCTCCCTTGCTGGGACAGGTTCCCCTACGAGCAGTACTTC
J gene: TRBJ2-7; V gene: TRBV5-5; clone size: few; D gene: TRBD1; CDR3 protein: CASSWTGGAYEQYF; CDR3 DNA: TGTGCCAGCAGCTGGACAGGGGGCGCATACGAGCAGTACTTC
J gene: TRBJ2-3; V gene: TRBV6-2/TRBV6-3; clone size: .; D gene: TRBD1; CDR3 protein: CASSYSTASNRGRITDTQYF; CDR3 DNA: TGTGCCAGCAGTTACTCGACGGCGTCTAACAGGGGCCGGATCACAGATACGCAGTATTTT
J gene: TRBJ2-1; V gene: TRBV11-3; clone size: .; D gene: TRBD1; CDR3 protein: CASSLDTGASYNEQFF; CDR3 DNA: TGTGCCAGCAGCTTAGATACAGGGGCATCCTACAATGAGCAGTTCTTC
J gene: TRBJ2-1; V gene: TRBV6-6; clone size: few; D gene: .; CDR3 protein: CASTSGYRGLYNEQFF; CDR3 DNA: TGTGCCAGCACTTCTGGGTATCGGGGGCTCTACAATGAGCAGTTCTTC
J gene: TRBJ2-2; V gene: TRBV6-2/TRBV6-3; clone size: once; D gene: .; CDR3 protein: CASSYLKTGNTGELFF; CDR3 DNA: TGTGCCAGCAGTTACTTAAAGACAGGGAACACCGGGGAGCTGTTTTTT
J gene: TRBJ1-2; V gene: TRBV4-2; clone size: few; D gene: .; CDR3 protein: CASSRVISYGYTF; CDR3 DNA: TGTGCCAGCAGCAGGGTAATCTCCTATGGCTACACCTTC
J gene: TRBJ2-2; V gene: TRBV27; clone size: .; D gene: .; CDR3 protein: CASSSLGAPGELFF; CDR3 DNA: TGTGCCAGCAGTTCCCTCGGGGCGCCCGGGGAGCTGTTTTTT
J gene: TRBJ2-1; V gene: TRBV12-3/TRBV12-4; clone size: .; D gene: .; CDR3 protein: CATCLALHNEQFF; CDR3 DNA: TGTGCCACCTGCTTGGCTCTGCACAATGAGCAGTTCTTC
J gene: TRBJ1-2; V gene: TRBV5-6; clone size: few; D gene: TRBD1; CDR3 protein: CASRIEGGAGYGYTF; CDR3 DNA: TGTGCCAGCAGAATTGAAGGGGGCGCAGGCTATGGCTACACCTTC
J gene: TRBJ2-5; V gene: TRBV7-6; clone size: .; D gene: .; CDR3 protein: CASSPLFRGGETQYF; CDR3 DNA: TGTGCCAGCAGCCCGCTGTTTAGGGGCGGGGAGACCCAGTACTTC
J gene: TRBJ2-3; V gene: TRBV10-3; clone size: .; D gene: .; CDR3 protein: CAISEGTDSTDTQYF; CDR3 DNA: TGTGCCATCAGTGAGGGTACAGATTCGACAGATACGCAGTATTTT
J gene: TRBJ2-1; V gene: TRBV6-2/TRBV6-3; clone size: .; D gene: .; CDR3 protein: CASGYSTYNEQFF; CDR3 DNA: TGTGCCAGCGGTTACTCGACTTACAATGAGCAGTTCTTC
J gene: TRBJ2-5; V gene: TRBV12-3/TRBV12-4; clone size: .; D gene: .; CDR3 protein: CASGQGDGLQETQYF; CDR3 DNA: TGTGCCAGCGGGCAGGGCGACGGGCTCCAAGAGACCCAGTACTTC
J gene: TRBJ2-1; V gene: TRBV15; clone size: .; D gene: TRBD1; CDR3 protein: CATSRDRGQGAWNEQFF; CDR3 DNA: TGTGCCACCAGCAGAGATAGGGGACAGGGGGCTTGGAATGAGCAGTTCTTC
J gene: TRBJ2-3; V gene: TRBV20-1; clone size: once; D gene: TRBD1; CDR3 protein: CSAPPRGRSTDTQYF; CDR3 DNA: TGCAGTGCCCCACCGAGGGGGCGTAGCACAGATACGCAGTATTTT
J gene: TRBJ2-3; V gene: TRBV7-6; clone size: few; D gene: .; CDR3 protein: CASSYLARGGPEDTQYF; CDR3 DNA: TGTGCCAGCAGCTACCTAGCGAGGGGGGGGCCTGAAGATACGCAGTATTTT
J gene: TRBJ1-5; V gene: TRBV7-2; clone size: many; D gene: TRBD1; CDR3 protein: CASSETGMGQPQHF; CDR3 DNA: TGTGCCAGCAGCGAGACAGGGATGGGTCAGCCCCAGCATTTT
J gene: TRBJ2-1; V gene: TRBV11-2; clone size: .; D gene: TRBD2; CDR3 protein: CASSLRAGGIYNEQFF; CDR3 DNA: TGTGCCAGCAGCCTCAGAGCGGGGGGAATCTACAATGAGCAGTTCTTC
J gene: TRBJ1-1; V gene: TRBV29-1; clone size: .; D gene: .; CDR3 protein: CSVDYAGNTEAFF; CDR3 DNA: TGCAGCGTCGACTATGCAGGGAACACTGAAGCTTTCTTT
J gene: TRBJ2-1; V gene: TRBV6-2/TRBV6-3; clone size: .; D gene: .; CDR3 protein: CASSYGAPVSYNEQFF; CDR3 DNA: TGTGCCAGCAGTTATGGGGCACCTGTGTCCTACAATGAGCAGTTCTTC
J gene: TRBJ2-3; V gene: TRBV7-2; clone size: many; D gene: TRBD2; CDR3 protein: CASSYDPGLADTSTDTQYF; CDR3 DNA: TGTGCCAGCAGCTACGATCCGGGACTAGCAGATACTAGCACAGATACGCAGTATTTT
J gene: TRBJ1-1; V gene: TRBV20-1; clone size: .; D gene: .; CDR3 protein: CSARGGWTEAFF; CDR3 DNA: TGCAGTGCTAGGGGGGGGTGGACTGAAGCTTTCTTT
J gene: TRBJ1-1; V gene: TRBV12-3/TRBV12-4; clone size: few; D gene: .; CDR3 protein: CASSYSAISEAFF; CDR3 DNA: TGTGCCAGCAGTTATTCGGCGATATCTGAAGCTTTCTTT
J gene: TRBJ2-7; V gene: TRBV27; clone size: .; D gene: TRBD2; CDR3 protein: CASSFTAGGLYEQYF; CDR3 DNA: TGTGCCAGCAGTTTTACAGCGGGGGGACTTTACGAGCAGTACTTC
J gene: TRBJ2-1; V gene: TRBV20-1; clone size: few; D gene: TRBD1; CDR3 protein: CSASGQGAAKSSYNEQFF; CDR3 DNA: TGCAGTGCTAGCGGACAGGGGGCTGCGAAAAGCTCCTACAATGAGCAGTTCTTC
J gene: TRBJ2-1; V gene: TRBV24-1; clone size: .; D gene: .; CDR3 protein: CATSDLDREDEQFF; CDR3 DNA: TGTGCCACCAGTGATCTCGACAGGGAGGATGAGCAGTTCTTC
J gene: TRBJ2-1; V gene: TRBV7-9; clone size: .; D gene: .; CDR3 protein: CASRGPSVGGGTYNEQFF; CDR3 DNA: TGTGCCAGCAGAGGCCCCTCCGTAGGGGGTGGCACCTACAATGAGCAGTTCTTC
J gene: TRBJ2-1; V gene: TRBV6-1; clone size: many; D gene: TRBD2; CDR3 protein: CASRELAGGGEQFF; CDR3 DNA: TGTGCCAGCAGGGAACTAGCGGGGGGGGGTGAGCAGTTCTTC
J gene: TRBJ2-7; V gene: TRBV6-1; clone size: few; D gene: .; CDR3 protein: CASSEAGPFPIEQYF; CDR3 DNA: TGTGCCAGCAGTGAAGCAGGACCGTTCCCTATCGAGCAGTACTTC
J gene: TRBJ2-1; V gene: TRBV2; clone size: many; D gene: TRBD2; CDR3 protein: CASSRGLYNEQFF; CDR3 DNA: TGTGCCAGCAGCCGGGGACTATACAATGAGCAGTTCTTC
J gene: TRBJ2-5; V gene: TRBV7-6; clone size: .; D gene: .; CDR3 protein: CASSPGRGGRVETQYF; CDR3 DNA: TGTGCCAGCAGCCCGGGAAGGGGGGGCCGGGTGGAGACCCAGTACTTC
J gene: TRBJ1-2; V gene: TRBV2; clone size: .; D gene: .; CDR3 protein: CASTGEGGTYYGYTF; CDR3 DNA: TGTGCCAGCACGGGGGAAGGGGGAACGTACTATGGCTACACCTTC
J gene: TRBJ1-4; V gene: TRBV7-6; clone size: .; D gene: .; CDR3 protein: CASSLAHRGGHWEKLFF; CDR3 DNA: TGTGCCAGCAGCTTAGCCCACCGGGGGGGACACTGGGAAAAACTGTTTTTT
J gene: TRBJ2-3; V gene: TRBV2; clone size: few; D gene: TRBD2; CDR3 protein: CASSESPAGAGDTQYF; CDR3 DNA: TGTGCCAGCAGCGAGAGCCCAGCGGGGGCAGGAGATACGCAGTATTTT
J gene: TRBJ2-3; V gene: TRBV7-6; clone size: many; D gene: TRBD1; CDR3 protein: CASSFKIGGSTDTQYF; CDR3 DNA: TGTGCCAGCAGCTTCAAGATAGGGGGCAGCACAGATACGCAGTATTTT
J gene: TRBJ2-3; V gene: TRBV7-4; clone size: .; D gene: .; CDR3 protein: CASSLMPRDRTDTQYF; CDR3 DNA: TGTGCCAGCAGCTTAATGCCCCGGGACCGCACAGATACGCAGTATTTT
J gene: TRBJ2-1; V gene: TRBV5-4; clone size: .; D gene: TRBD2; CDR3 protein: CASSWGLAGGPGEQFF; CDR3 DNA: TGTGCCAGCAGCTGGGGACTAGCGGGGGGGCCGGGTGAGCAGTTCTTC
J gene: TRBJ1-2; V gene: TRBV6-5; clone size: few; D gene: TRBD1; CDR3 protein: CASSYLRDRLFF; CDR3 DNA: TGTGCCAGCAGTTATCTCCGGGACAGGCTTTTCTTC